This T cell receptor beta chain was captured in a study of blood T cell repertoires in COVID-19. Whole-study context: The origin of the acute and convalescent COVID-19 samples was the United States, Italy and Spain.

TCRdb keeps only in-frame clones here, not all; method: immunoSEQ multiplex PCR. The sample lists about 310,000 clones; 85% were seen once. This clonotype was obtained from a woman in her twenties or thirties who had been exposed to COVID-19. Sample: PBMCs or T cells enriched from blood (not recorded which).

The CDR3 sequence is CASSLVGWGTGRHEQYF. The DNA for the CDR3 is TGCGCCAGCAGCTTGGTAGGTTGGGGGACAGGGCGCCACGAGCAGTACTTC. The chain combines TRBV5-1 with TRBJ2-7, with 9 bases matching TRBD1. The trim removed 0 bases at V and 5 bases at J, leaving 12 bases unmatched. This CDR3 has 17 amino acids. Germline CDR1 is SGHRS and CDR2 is YFSETQ. The entire variable domain, with the rest obtained from reference TRBV5-1 and TRBJ2-7, is as follows: KAGVTQTPRYLIKTRGQQVTLSCSPISGHRSVSWYQQTPGQGLQFLFEYFSETQRNKGNFPGRFSGRQFSNSRSEMNVSTLELGDSALYLCASSLVGWGTGRHEQYFGPGTRLTVT.